Listed here are 25 T cell receptor beta chains from one sample, sequenced in a study of T cell changes during pregnancy in multiple sclerosis. Here immunoSEQ multiplex PCR was the method, and the copy in TCRdb shows in-frame clones only, minus some. The data contain tens of thousands of clones, approximately 94% of them seen just once; the ten biggest clones take up 0.7% to 1%. The source was peripheral blood, collected in the third trimester of pregnancy. All receptors come from a female donor with multiple sclerosis, enrolled in a pregnancy study.

This clone was seen once. The chain employs TRBV4-1 and TRBJ1-2, with D possibly being TRBD1 (5 bases). The CDR3 is 15 amino acids. In germline, CDR1 is MGHRA, CDR2 YSYEKL. V was shortened by 0 bases and J by 2 bases, with 10 bases between the two germline ends. The CDR3 loop is CASSQDQWGNYGYTF. The CDR3 DNA follows: TGCGCCAGCAGCCAAGATCAGTGGGGCAACTATGGCTACACCTTC.

The rearrangement links TRBV5-1 to TRBJ2-7; 9 bases are a match to TRBD2. Germline V gives CDR1 SGHRS, CDR2 YFSETQ. V dropped 1 base and J dropped 5; count of bases not matched to a gene: 7. The CDR3 has 15 residues. CDR3 sequence: CASSLPSGMVDEQYF. In DNA form, the CDR3 reads TGCGCCAGCAGCTTGCCTAGCGGGATGGTGGACGAGCAGTACTTC.

The V and J genes are TRBV19 and TRBJ1-5; 7 bases fit TRBD1. The V and J ends lost 4 bases and 0 bases, in that order; junction bases with no gene match: 9. Germline values: CDR1 LNHDA, CDR2 SQIVND (reference sequence). This CDR3 is built from 17 residues. In DNA, the CDR3 is TGTGCCAGTAGTACCCGGGACAGCGGATTTAGCAATCAGCCCCAGCATTTT. Translation gives CASSTRDSGFSNQPQHF.

This clone occurred a few times. The J gene is TRBJ1-2, the V gene TRBV30; D is unresolved. The germline V gene encodes CDR1 GTSNPN and CDR2 SVGIG (reference sequence). V was pared by 7 bases and J by 4 bases, with 7 bases between. The CDR3 is 10 amino acids. The CDR3 DNA reads TGTGCCTCAGAACGCTATGGCTACACCTTC. Amino acids: CASERYGYTF.

This CDR3 reads CASSLGDRGLQETQYF. The CDR3 nucleotides read TGTGCCAGCAGCTTAGGAGACAGGGGGCTCCAAGAGACCCAGTACTTC. The chain is built from TRBV7-9 and TRBJ2-5; 10 bases fit TRBD1. Trimming removed 1 base from V and 1 base from J; junction bases left unmatched: 3. The CDR3 loop spans 16 amino acids. Germline CDR1 is SEHNR and CDR2 is FQNEAQ (reference sequence). The whole variable domain, filled in from reference TRBV7-9 and TRBJ2-5, reads DTGVSQNPRHKITKRGQNVTFRCDPISEHNRLYWYRQTLGQGPEFLTYFQNEAQLEKSRLLSDRFSAERPKGSFSTLEIQRTEQGDSAMYLCASSLGDRGLQETQYFGPGTRLLVL.

This rearrangement joins TRBV2 to TRBJ2-3; D is undetermined. V shed 7 bases and J shed 1 base, with 9 bases lying between them. The CDR3 runs 13 residues. The germline V gene has CDR1 SNHLY and CDR2 FYNNEI. CDR3 sequence: CASTKLRTDTQYF. The DNA of the CDR3 is TGTGCCAGCACCAAACTCCGCACAGATACGCAGTATTTT.

This chain uses TRBV14 with TRBJ2-1; TRBD2 is a possible D gene (6 bases). V lost 4 bases and J 8 bases, leaving 18 bases between the germline ends. Germline loops: CDR1 SGHDN, CDR2 FVKESK. The length of the CDR3 is 15 residues. The CDR3 region is CASSPSPWRGDEQFF. The DNA for the CDR3 is TGTGCCAGCAGCCCCTCGCCATGGCGGGGAGATGAGCAGTTCTTC.

The gene calls are TRBV5-1 and TRBJ2-3; TRBD2 matches at 12 bases. V gave up 3 bases and J gave up 2 bases; unmatched junction bases: 1. CDR3 length: 15 amino acids. The V gene's germline CDR1 is SGHRS and CDR2 YFSETQ. CDR3 amino acids: CASSSSGRATDTQYF. The CDR3 region has the DNA TGCGCCAGCAGCTCTAGCGGGAGGGCCACAGATACGCAGTATTTT.

This clone was seen just once. This chain uses TRBV5-1 with TRBJ2-1, with 9 nucleotides matching TRBD1. The germline V gene has CDR1 SGHRS and CDR2 YFSETQ. Trimming removed 1 base from V and 6 bases from J; junction bases left unmatched: 8. This CDR3 is built from 16 residues. CDR3 residues: CASSLYGQGLFNEQFF. CDR3 sequence (DNA): TGCGCCAGCAGCTTGTACGGACAGGGGTTATTCAATGAGCAGTTCTTC.

CDR3 in DNA: TGCGCCAGCAGGGTAGGACAGACGAACACTGAAGCTTTCTTT. It encodes CASRVGQTNTEAFF. The rearrangement links TRBV5-1 to TRBJ1-1; weak D call: TRBD1 (6 bases). The germline V gene has CDR1 SGHRS and CDR2 YFSETQ. V dropped 5 bases and J dropped 1 base, with 12 bases sitting between them. This CDR3 has 14 amino acids.

The V and J genes are TRBV7-9 and TRBJ1-3, with D uncertain. The ends were cut back, 1 base at V and 0 bases at J, with 7 bases in the middle. Germline loops: CDR1 SEHNR, CDR2 FQNEAQ (reference sequence). This CDR3 spans 15 amino acids. DNA of the CDR3: TGTGCCAGCAGCTTAGACCCGAGCTCTGGAAACACCATATATTTT. Its protein product is CASSLDPSSGNTIYF.

This clone occurred once. The chain has TRBV16 and TRBJ2-3; 12 bases agree with TRBD2. This CDR3 is built from 13 residues. Germline CDR1 and CDR2: KGHSY and FQNENV. Losses at the gene ends were 4 bases for V and 9 bases for J; bases not matched to a gene: 2. The CDR3 region is CASSPGTSGTQYF. The CDR3 nucleotides are TGTGCCAGCAGCCCCGGGACTAGCGGGACGCAGTATTTT.

This clone was seen just once. The chain links TRBV28 to TRBJ2-2; TRBD2 is a possible D gene (5 bases). Trimming took 1 base from V and 7 from J, leaving 7 bases between them. Germline V gene lookup returns CDR1 MDHEN and CDR2 SYDVKM. The CDR3 extends over 13 amino acids. CDR3 DNA sequence: TGTGCCAGCAGTTTATCGGAGGTCGGGGAGCTGTTTTTT. Its translation: CASSLSEVGELFF.

The V call is TRBV7-9, the J call TRBJ1-2, with D possibly being TRBD1 (6 bases). V shed 5 bases and J shed 6 bases, with 10 bases lying between them. The V gene's germline CDR1 is SEHNR and CDR2 FQNEAQ (reference sequence). There are 12 residues in the CDR3. This CDR3 is CASSPTGHGYTF. The CDR3 nucleotides read TGTGCCAGCAGCCCCACAGGGCATGGCTACACCTTC.

This chain links TRBV2 with TRBJ2-2, with D perhaps matching TRBD1 (6 bases). The CDR3 sequence is 15 residues long. Deletions cut 6 bases from V and 1 base from J, with 12 bases between. Germline lookup yields CDR1 SNHLY and CDR2 FYNNEI. CDR3 bases: TGTGCCAGCAGAGGACAGAAACTGAACACCGGGGAGCTGTTTTTT. Translated, it gives CASRGQKLNTGELFF.

The J gene is TRBJ1-1, the V gene TRBV27; 7 nucleotides agree with TRBD1. The length of the CDR3 is 15 residues. Germline CDR1 and CDR2: MNHEY and SMNVEV (reference sequence). J lost 1 base, V lost 4 bases, and 6 bases had no gene match. The CDR3 sequence is CASSYSGTANTEAFF. The DNA of the CDR3 is TGTGCCAGCAGTTACTCCGGGACAGCGAACACTGAAGCTTTCTTT.

The CDR3 DNA is TGCGCCAGCAGCCCGGGGACTAGCGGCTACAATGAGCAGTTCTTC. Encoded protein: CASSPGTSGYNEQFF. V and J are TRBV5-1 and TRBJ2-1; 11 bases line up with TRBD2. Germline lookup yields CDR1 SGHRS and CDR2 YFSETQ. J was trimmed by 3 bases and V by 4 bases; bases with no gene match: 3. The CDR3 loop spans 15 amino acids.

V gene TRBV6-5 combines with J gene TRBJ2-1; the D is unclear. Germline-derived CDR1 and CDR2 are MNHEY and SVGAGI. Trimming cost V 2 bases and J 10 bases, with 12 bases left between them. The CDR3 contains 13 residues. CDR3 loop: CASSYDILAEQFF. The DNA of the CDR3 is TGTGCCAGCAGTTACGACATCCTGGCAGAGCAGTTCTTC.

The rearrangement uses TRBV6-5 and TRBJ1-1; D remains unclear. In germline, CDR1 is MNHEY, CDR2 SVGAGI. The CDR3 is 16 residues long. V was trimmed by 0 bases and J by 0 bases, leaving 11 bases between them. The CDR3 nucleotides are TGTGCCAGCAGTTACTCCCCGGAGCCCATGAACACTGAAGCTTTCTTT. Amino acids: CASSYSPEPMNTEAFF.

The chain carries TRBV30 and TRBJ2-1; the D is unclear. Germline V gene sequence: CDR1 GTSNPN, CDR2 SVGIG (reference sequence). The CDR3 is 14 amino acids. The germline V and J ends were trimmed by 5 bases and 0 bases, with 11 bases remaining between them. The CDR3 DNA reads TGTGCCTGGGGTTTCAGATTCTCCTACAATGAGCAGTTCTTC. This translates into CAWGFRFSYNEQFF.

The CDR3 here is CATPEGDTNYGYTF. The CDR3 nucleotides read TGTGCCACTCCAGAGGGGGACACTAACTATGGCTACACCTTC. The chain couples TRBV2 to TRBJ1-2; weak D call: TRBD1 (6 bases). CDR3 length: 14 amino acids. Trimming stripped 10 bases from V and 0 bases from J, with 15 bases between. Looked up from germline, CDR1 is SNHLY and CDR2 is FYNNEI.

The rearrangement joins TRBV9 to TRBJ1-3; D unresolved. V was shortened by 0 bases and J by 7 bases, with 11 bases between the two germline ends. Germline values: CDR1 SGDLS, CDR2 YYNGEE. The CDR3 is 14 amino acids. CDR3 nucleotide sequence: TGTGCCAGCAGCGTAGATAAGGGAGTTAACACCATATATTTT. Its translation is CASSVDKGVNTIYF.

This chain uses TRBV7-2 with TRBJ2-3; 10 nucleotides line up with TRBD1. Germline CDR1 reads SGHTA; CDR2 reads FQGNSA. This CDR3 is 18 amino acids long. V shed 5 bases, J shed 1 base, and the junction held 12 bases outside the gene matches. The CDR3 DNA reads TGTGCCAGCAGCCAACGCCGGGACAGGGGCCAGGGCACAGATACGCAGTATTTT. Its translation: CASSQRRDRGQGTDTQYF. Together with reference TRBV7-2 and TRBJ2-3, the CDR3 gives the full variable domain: GAGVSQSPSNKVTEKGKDVELRCDPISGHTALYWYRQSLGQGLEFLIYFQGNSAPDKSGLPSDRFSAERTGGSVSTLTIQRTQQEDSAVYLCASSQRRDRGQGTDTQYFGPGTRLTVL.

This clone was detected only once. The chain joins TRBV7-4 to TRBJ2-3, with 9 positions matching TRBD2. There are 16 residues in the CDR3. Trimming cost V 10 bases and J 6 bases; bases outside gene matches: 17. Germline V gene data show CDR1 as SGHVT and CDR2 as SQSDAQ. The CDR3 DNA follows: TGTGCCATCCTCGCCCACCCTAGCGGGGTCCCCGATACGCAGTATTTT. Translated, it gives CAILAHPSGVPDTQYF. The full variable domain, with the rest looked up from reference TRBV7-4 and TRBJ2-3, is GAGVSQSPRYKVAKRGRDVALRCDSISGHVTLYWYRQTLGQGSEVLTYSQSDAQRDKSGRPSGRFSAERPERSVSTLKIQRTEQGDSAVYLCAILAHPSGVPDTQYFGPGTRLTVL.

The chain is built from TRBV2 and TRBJ2-1; D is possibly TRBD2 (6 bases). This CDR3 is 15 amino acids long. CDR1 and CDR2 (germline): SNHLY, FYNNEI. Trimming shortened V by 2 bases and J by 2 bases, and 10 bases separated the two germline ends. In DNA form, the CDR3 reads TGTGCCAGCAGTGAATTAGCGGCTACCTACAATGAGCAGTTCTTC. Protein sequence: CASSELAATYNEQFF. Variable domain in full (rest from reference TRBV2 and TRBJ2-1): EPEVTQTPSHQVTQMGQEVILRCVPISNHLYFYWYRQILGQKVEFLVSFYNNEISEKSEIFDDQFSVERPDGSNFTLKIRSTKLEDSAMYFCASSELAATYNEQFFGPGTRLTVL.